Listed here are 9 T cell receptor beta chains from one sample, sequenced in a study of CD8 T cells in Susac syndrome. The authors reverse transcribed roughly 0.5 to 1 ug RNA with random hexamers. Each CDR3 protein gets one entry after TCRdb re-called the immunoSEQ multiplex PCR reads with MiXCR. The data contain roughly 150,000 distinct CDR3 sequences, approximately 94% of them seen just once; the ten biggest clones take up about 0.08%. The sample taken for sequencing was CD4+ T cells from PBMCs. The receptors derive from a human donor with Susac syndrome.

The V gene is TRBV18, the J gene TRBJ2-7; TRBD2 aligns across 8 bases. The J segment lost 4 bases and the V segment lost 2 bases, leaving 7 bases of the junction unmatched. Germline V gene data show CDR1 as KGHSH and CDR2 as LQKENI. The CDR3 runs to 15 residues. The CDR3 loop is CASSPSSGGPYEQYF. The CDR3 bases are TGTGCCAGCTCACCAAGTTCGGGGGGGCCGTACGAGCAGTACTTC.

The CDR3 protein is CASSQDRLAATDTQYF. The CDR3 coding sequence is TGTGCCAGCAGCCAAGACCGTCTAGCGGCAACAGATACGCAGTATTTT. The chain joins TRBV4-2 to TRBJ2-3; 7 bases match TRBD2. Germline-derived CDR1 and CDR2 are LGHNA and YNFKEQ. V shed 0 bases, J shed 3 bases, and the junction held 6 bases outside the gene matches. This CDR3 spans 16 amino acids.

The CDR3 region has the DNA TGTGCCAGCAGGATCGACGCAGGGGGTAATCAGCCCCAGCATTTT. It encodes CASRIDAGGNQPQHF. The rearrangement uses TRBV2 and TRBJ1-5; the match to TRBD1 covers 7 bases. With 6 bases clipped from V and 4 bases from J, the junction kept 9 bases outside the gene matches. Germline V gene data show CDR1 as SNHLY and CDR2 as FYNNEI. The CDR3 runs 15 residues.

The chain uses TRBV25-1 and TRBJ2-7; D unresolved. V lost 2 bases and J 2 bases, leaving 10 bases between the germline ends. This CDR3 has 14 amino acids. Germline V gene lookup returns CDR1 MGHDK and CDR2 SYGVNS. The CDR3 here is CASSERTSPYEQYF. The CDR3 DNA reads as TGTGCCAGCAGTGAACGGACGTCGCCCTACGAGCAGTACTTC.

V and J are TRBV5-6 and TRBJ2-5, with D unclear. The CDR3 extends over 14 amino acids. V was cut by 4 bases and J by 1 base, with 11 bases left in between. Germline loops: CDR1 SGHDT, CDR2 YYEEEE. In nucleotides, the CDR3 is TGTGCCAGCAGCCCTGACTTGACCCAAGAGACCCAGTACTTC. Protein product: CASSPDLTQETQYF.

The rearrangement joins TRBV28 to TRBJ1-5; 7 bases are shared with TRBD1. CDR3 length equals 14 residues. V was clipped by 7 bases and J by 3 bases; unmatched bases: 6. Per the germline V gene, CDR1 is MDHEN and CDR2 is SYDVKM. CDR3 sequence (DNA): TGTGCCAGCAAGGGGGGACAGAACAATCAGCCCCAGCATTTT. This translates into CASKGGQNNQPQHF. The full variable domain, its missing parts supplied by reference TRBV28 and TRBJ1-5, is DVKVTQSSRYLVKRTGEKVFLECVQDMDHENMFWYRQDPGLGLRLIYFSYDVKMKEKGDIPEGYSVSREKKERFSLILESASTNQTSMYLCASKGGQNNQPQHFGDGTRLSIL.

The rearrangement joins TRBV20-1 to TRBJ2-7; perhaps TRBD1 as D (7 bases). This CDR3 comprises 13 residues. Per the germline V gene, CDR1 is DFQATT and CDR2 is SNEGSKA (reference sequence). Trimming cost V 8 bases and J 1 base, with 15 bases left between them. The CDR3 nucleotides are TGCAGTCCGGCGGGACAGCTTTCCTACGAGCAGTACTTC. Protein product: CSPAGQLSYEQYF.

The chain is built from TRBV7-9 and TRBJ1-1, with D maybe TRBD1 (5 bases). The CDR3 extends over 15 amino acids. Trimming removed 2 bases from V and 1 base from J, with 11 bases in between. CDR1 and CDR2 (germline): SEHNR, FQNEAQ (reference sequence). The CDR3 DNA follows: TGTGCCAGCAGCTTAAGGGACGGGAAGAACACTGAAGCTTTCTTT. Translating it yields CASSLRDGKNTEAFF.

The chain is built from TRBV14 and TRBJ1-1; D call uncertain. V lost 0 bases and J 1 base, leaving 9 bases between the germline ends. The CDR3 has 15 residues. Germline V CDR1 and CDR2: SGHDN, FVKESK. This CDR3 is CASSQDWITNTEAFF. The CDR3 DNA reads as TGTGCCAGCAGCCAAGATTGGATCACGAACACTGAAGCTTTCTTT. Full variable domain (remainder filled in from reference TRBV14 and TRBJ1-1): EAGVTQFPSHSVIEKGQTVTLRCDPISGHDNLYWYRRVMGKEIKFLLHFVKESKQDESGMPNNRFLAERTGGTYSTLKVQPAELEDSGVYFCASSQDWITNTEAFFGQGTRLTVV.